The entry below describes one TCR beta chain. What it binds is not known. The PCR was carried out with 60 Vbeta primers and 13 Jbeta primers. Clones were sequenced by immunoSEQ multiplex PCR, and TCRdb holds only the in-frame ones, with some missing. Among around 100,000 clones listed, less than 80% were seen once. The data belong to a study of cytomegalovirus exposure and HLA in healthy donors. Study-level findings and limits: Across donors, most TCRs were seen rarely, yet some public ones were widespread.

CDR3 length: 14 residues. V lost 6 bases, J lost 4 bases, and 14 bases lay in between. From germline, CDR1 is MNHEY and CDR2 SMNVEV (reference sequence). The sample taken for sequencing was PBMCs. This clonotype originated in a middle-aged woman in good health and CMV-seropositive. This sequence joins TRBV27 and TRBJ2-3; D possibly corresponds to TRBD2 (6 bases). In nucleotides, the CDR3 is TGTGCCAGCAGCCCGGGGGTAATCGCAGATACGCAGTATTTT. Its translation is CASSPGVIADTQYF.